These T cell receptor beta chains were read from a single sample in a study of control samples from healthy donors and cancer patients. Generated by immunoSEQ multiplex PCR, the TCRdb table keeps only in-frame clones and is missing some. The sample yields approximately 120,000 clones, around 87% seen once. Sequenced: blood. The origin of the receptors is a man aged 40-49 years in good health. The CDR3 runs from the conserved cysteine through the conserved F or W. A D gene is named only where the DNA matches it firmly. Clone size is not always given. Where it is, it says once, few, many or a class for expanded clones.

J,size,V,D,DNA,CDR3
TRBJ2-3,NA,TRBV5-6,TRBD1,TGTGCCAGCAGCTTGATGGGACAGTTTAGCACAGATACGCAGTATTTT,CASSLMGQFSTDTQYF
TRBJ1-1,NA,TRBV19,NA,TGTGCCGGGCGGGTAAGCACTGAAGCTTTCTTT,CAGRVSTEAFF
TRBJ1-1,NA,TRBV4-2,NA,TGTGCCAGCAGCCAAGGCTCGGGGGGTGGGAACACTGAAGCTTTCTTT,CASSQGSGGGNTEAFF
TRBJ1-5,NA,TRBV7-9,NA,TGTGCCAGCAGCTTCCCCGATCAGCCCCAGCATTTT,CASSFPDQPQHF
TRBJ2-3,NA,TRBV5-4,NA,TGTGCCAGCAGCTTGGCCCGCACAGATACGCAGTATTTT,CASSLARTDTQYF
TRBJ1-2,NA,TRBV7-2,NA,TGTGCCACCATGGACGGAGTCCCTGGCTACACCTTC,CATMDGVPGYTF
TRBJ1-1,NA,TRBV7-9,TRBD1,TGTGCCAGCAGCTTAATAAGGACAGGACCTATGAACACTGAAGCTTTCTTT,CASSLIRTGPMNTEAFF
TRBJ1-6,NA,TRBV3-1/TRBV3-2,NA,TGTGCCAGCAGCCAAGATTCAGGGGCCCCTAATTCACCCCTCCACTTT,CASSQDSGAPNSPLHF
TRBJ2-3,NA,TRBV18,TRBD1,TGTGCCAGCTCGCCGGGACAGGGGGCCTTAGATACGCAGTATTTT,CASSPGQGALDTQYF
TRBJ2-7,few,TRBV11-3,NA,TGTGCCAGCAGCCCGGGCCCAATAGCCTCCGAGCAGTACTTC,CASSPGPIASEQYF
TRBJ1-2,many,TRBV4-3,NA,TGCGCCAGCAGCCAGGCAGCGGGCACCGTCCCCTATGGCTACACCTTC,CASSQAAGTVPYGYTF
TRBJ1-1,once,TRBV11-2,TRBD1,TGTGCCAGCAGCTTGATGGGGACAGGGCAAGCCGCTGAAGCTTTCTTT,CASSLMGTGQAAEAFF
TRBJ2-7,NA,TRBV29-1,TRBD1,TGCAGCGTTAAGTCGGTGGGGACAGTTCTCTACGAGCAGTACTTC,CSVKSVGTVLYEQYF
TRBJ1-3,NA,TRBV9,NA,TGTGCCAGCAGCGTAGTTGGCGGCTCTGGAAACACCATATATTTT,CASSVVGGSGNTIYF
TRBJ1-6,NA,TRBV19,NA,TGTGTCAGCACCCCGGGTCTGGCGTCGGATGATAATTCACCCCTCCACTTT,CVSTPGLASDDNSPLHF
TRBJ1-5,NA,TRBV11-2,TRBD1,TGTGCCAGCAGCTTTTGGGCAGGGGGCTTTAATCAGCCCCAGCATTTT,CASSFWAGGFNQPQHF
TRBJ2-1,NA,TRBV9,NA,TGTGCCAGCAGACCCCCGGGCGGTGAGCAGTTCTTC,CASRPPGGEQFF
TRBJ2-5,NA,TRBV5-1,TRBD1,TGCGCCAGCAGCTTCCACGGTTTGGGACAGGGGGCCCGCTTCGTGGGCGAGACCCAGTACTTC,CASSFHGLGQGARFVGETQYF
TRBJ2-2,NA,TRBV9,NA,TGTGCCAGCAGCCCCCGGATAGGGGGGGACACCGGGGAGCTGTTTTTT,CASSPRIGGDTGELFF
TRBJ2-5,NA,TRBV19,NA,TGTGCCAGTACCCCTCATTTGCAGGCTCAAGAGGCCCAGTACTTC,CASTPHLQAQEAQYF
TRBJ2-7,NA,TRBV10-1,TRBD2,TGCGCCAGCAGTGATTCAGCGGGGGCCTACGAGCAGTACTTC,CASSDSAGAYEQYF
TRBJ1-1,once,TRBV19,NA,TGTGCCAGTAGTAGGCAGGGCACTGAAGCTTTCTTT,CASSRQGTEAFF
TRBJ1-2,NA,TRBV6-5,NA,TGTGCCAGCAGTTACTCGCCAGGGTTCTATGGCTACACCTTC,CASSYSPGFYGYTF
TRBJ2-6,NA,TRBV7-9,NA,TGTGCCAGCAGCTTAGGCCTTTACTCTGGGGCCAACGTCCTGACTTTC,CASSLGLYSGANVLTF
TRBJ1-1,NA,TRBV4-1,TRBD1,TGCGCCAGCAGCCACCCAGACAGGGCAAATGAAGCTTTCTTT,CASSHPDRANEAFF